These 13 T cell receptor beta chains came from one sample sequenced in a study of T cell changes during pregnancy in multiple sclerosis. Profiled with immunoSEQ multiplex PCR; TCRdb holds only in-frame clones, not every one. The sample carries tens of thousands of clones, around 93% recorded once. This specimen consisted of CD8+ T cells from peripheral blood mononuclear cells, obtained in the second trimester of pregnancy. These receptors were taken from a female donor with multiple sclerosis, enrolled in a pregnancy study.

The V gene is TRBV7-9, the J gene TRBJ1-5; D might be TRBD1 (5 bases). The V end was cut by 5 bases, the J end by 0 bases, with 8 bases between. The CDR3 extends over 14 amino acids. Germline V gene lookup returns CDR1 SEHNR and CDR2 FQNEAQ (reference sequence). The CDR3: CASSLDSSNQPQHF. The CDR3 DNA is TGTGCCAGCAGCCTCGACAGTAGCAATCAGCCCCAGCATTTT.

The chain employs TRBV6-4 and TRBJ2-1; D not certain. Trimming removed 3 bases at V and 3 bases at J, with 6 bases between. The CDR3 is 13 residues long. The germline gives CDR1 MRHNA, CDR2 SNTAGT. CDR3 sequence reads: CASSEGSYNEQFF. CDR3 sequence (DNA): TGTGCCAGCAGTGAGGGCAGCTACAATGAGCAGTTCTTC.

The chain employs TRBV4-3 and TRBJ2-7; tentatively, D is TRBD1 (6 bases). The CDR3 totals 17 residues. Trimming removed 1 base at V and 0 bases at J, with 16 bases between. Germline V gives CDR1 LGHNA, CDR2 YSLEER. This CDR3 reads CASSQAAMTGSSYEQYF. CDR3 in DNA: TGCGCCAGCAGCCAAGCAGCAATGACAGGTAGCTCCTACGAGCAGTACTTC.

The chain combines TRBV4-2 with TRBJ2-7, with TRBD2 as a possible D gene (6 bases). The CDR3 has 13 amino acids. Trimming removed 8 bases at V and 3 bases at J, with 14 bases between. CDR1 is LGHNA and CDR2 is YNFKEQ in the germline V gene. CDR3 region: CASGDGTLYEQYF. The CDR3 coding sequence is TGTGCCAGCGGGGATGGGACTCTCTACGAGCAGTACTTC.

The DNA for the CDR3 is TGTGCCAGCAGCATCCACCGGGATGGGGCTAACTATGGCTACACCTTC. It codes for CASSIHRDGANYGYTF. The chain employs TRBV9 and TRBJ1-2, with D unclear. In germline, CDR1 is SGDLS, CDR2 YYNGEE. V was cut by 4 bases and J by 0 bases, with 16 bases left in between. The CDR3 runs to 16 residues.

This clone appeared a single time. The V and J genes are TRBV5-6 and TRBJ1-2; D call uncertain. The V and J ends lost 5 bases and 7 bases respectively, with 15 bases between them. Germline CDR1 SGHDT, CDR2 YYEEEE. The CDR3 covers 13 residues. The CDR3 DNA reads TGTGCCAGCAGAGGAGGCGCTGAGGGTGGCTACACCTTC. Encoded protein: CASRGGAEGGYTF. Full variable domain (missing parts from reference TRBV5-6 and TRBJ1-2): DAGVTQSPTHLIKTRGQQVTLRCSPKSGHDTVSWYQQALGQGPQFIFQYYEEEERQRGNFPDRFSGHQFPNYSSELNVNALLLGDSALYLCASRGGAEGGYTFGSGTRLTVV.

J is TRBJ1-1 and V is TRBV4-1, with TRBD1 as a possible D gene (6 bases). The V end lost 3 bases, the J end lost 6 bases, and 8 bases lay between the germline ends. The V gene's germline CDR1 is MGHRA and CDR2 YSYEKL. This CDR3 is built from 12 residues. CDR3 DNA: TGCGCCAGCAGCCAGGGGGCCCCTGAAGCTTTCTTT. Its protein is CASSQGAPEAFF.

The genes are TRBV30 and TRBJ1-1; 7 nucleotides align to TRBD1. Germline V gives CDR1 GTSNPN, CDR2 SVGIG (reference sequence). The CDR3 consists of 14 residues. The V gene end was trimmed by 2 bases and the J gene end by 2 bases; junction bases not matched to a gene: 5. The CDR3 DNA is TGTGCCTGGAGTTGGGACAGTACAAACACTGAAGCTTTCTTT. Protein product: CAWSWDSTNTEAFF.

The chain is built from TRBV2 and TRBJ2-1; 8 bases are shared with TRBD1. This CDR3 is 16 amino acids long. V trimming: 5 bases; J trimming: 5 bases; junction bases outside the gene matches: 11. The germline gives CDR1 SNHLY, CDR2 FYNNEI. CDR3 DNA: TGTGCCAGCAGTAGCCCTCGGGACAGGATCGACAATGAGCAGTTCTTC. It specifies CASSSPRDRIDNEQFF.

CDR3 DNA: TGTGCCTGGAGTGGGGCGGGTGAAAAACTGTTTTTT. Translated: CAWSGAGEKLFF. J is TRBJ1-4 and V is TRBV30; D gene unclear. V lost 1 base and J lost 7, with 7 bases in between. Germline loops: CDR1 GTSNPN, CDR2 SVGIG (reference sequence). The CDR3 covers 12 residues.

The rearrangement links TRBV6-5 to TRBJ1-1; perhaps TRBD1 as D (5 bases). The CDR3 sequence is 11 residues long. Per germline, CDR1 MNHEY and CDR2 SVGAGI. Between the trimmed V and J ends, which lost 6 bases and 6 bases, there was a span of 8 bases. This chain's CDR3 is CASSTGAEAFF. In DNA form, the CDR3 reads TGTGCCAGCAGCACGGGGGCTGAAGCTTTCTTT.

The CDR3, as DNA: TGTGCCAGCAGGGTGGGACAGGGGTCCGGGGAGCTGTTTTTT. This translates into CASRVGQGSGELFF. The chain couples TRBV25-1 to TRBJ2-2, with TRBD1 matching 10 bases. V gave up 6 bases and J gave up 6 bases; unmatched junction bases: 4. The V gene's germline CDR1 is MGHDK and CDR2 SYGVNS. CDR3 length: 14 residues. Filled out from reference TRBV25-1 and TRBJ2-2, the complete variable domain reads EADIYQTPRYLVIGTGKKITLECSQTMGHDKMYWYQQDPGMELHLIHYSYGVNSTEKGDLSSESTVSRIRTEHFPLTLESARPSHTSQYLCASRVGQGSGELFFGEGSRLTVL.

The gene calls are TRBV6-1 and TRBJ2-1; D call uncertain. Trimming took 4 bases from V and 5 from J, leaving 3 bases between them. Germline V gene lookup returns CDR1 MNHNS and CDR2 SASEGT. CDR3 length: 11 residues. The CDR3 sequence is CASSADNEQFF. The CDR3, as DNA: TGTGCCAGCAGTGCGGACAATGAGCAGTTCTTC.